This T cell receptor (beta chain) was recovered during a study of CD8 T cells in ankylosing spondylitis. Broader study findings: One TCR beta motif, made up of several highly homologous variants, appeared characteristic of ankylosing spondylitis blood. As for the disease-linked clones, they showed a CD8+ phenotype and occurred at relatively low frequencies in peripheral blood.

This clonotype was observed once. Its antigen is currently unknown. The V gene end was trimmed by 3 bases and the J gene end by 4 bases; junction bases not matched to a gene: 9. The CDR3 consists of 15 residues. Germline V lookup: CDR1 DFQATT, CDR2 SNEGSKA (reference sequence). MiXCR was run by TCRdb on the 5' RACE reads, yielding one entry per CDR3 protein. Of about 700,000 distinct CDR3 sequences in the sample, about 20% are singletons; the top ten hold about 20%. The V and J genes are TRBV20-1 and TRBJ2-7; 10 nucleotides align to TRBD2. This clonotype was sampled from a male donor with ankylosing spondylitis. The sequenced sample consisted of blood, either unsorted or a sorted T cell fraction (not recorded which). DNA of the CDR3: TGCAGTGCTAGGGACCTAGCGGGAGATAGTTACGAGCAGTACTTC. It translates to CSARDLAGDSYEQYF.